This T cell receptor (beta chain) originates from a study of identifying expanded T cells in peripheral blood. Sequencing used immunoSEQ multiplex PCR; TCRdb keeps in-frame clones, though not all of them. This table holds some 100,000 clones, about 87% found once. V shed 1 base, J shed 4 bases, and the junction held 6 bases outside the gene matches. The CDR3 has 16 residues. The germline CDR1 and CDR2 sequences are LNHNV and YYDKDF (reference sequence). The TCR was taken from a person aged 18-70 years in good health. The rearrangement joins TRBV15 to TRBJ1-2; 10 bases line up with TRBD1. The sample comprised blood. This CDR3 is CATSRGGGTGVYGYTF. The DNA for the CDR3 is TGTGCCACCAGCAGAGGTGGGGGGACAGGGGTCTATGGCTACACCTTC.